These T cell receptor beta chains were read from a single sample in a study of T cells in Graves' hyperthyroidism and ophthalmopathy. TCRdb processed the multiplex PCR reads anew with MiXCR; each CDR3 protein has one entry. The sample lists 400,000 to 500,000 distinct CDR3 sequences, roughly 13% seen once, with 5.3% in the top ten. Sequenced material: blood. The receptors shown here come from a woman aged 18-30 years with Graves' hyperthyroidism. Each CDR3 is given with its conserved first and last residue. The D gene is left open where the match is weak. Clone size is given for some rows only: seen once, a few or many times, or a class if the clone is expanded.

>TRBJ2-7|NA|many|TRBV20-1
TGCAGTGCTAGTATTGGACAGATCTCCTACGAGCAGTACTTC
CSASIGQISYEQYF
>TRBJ1-2|NA|many|TRBV20-1
TGCAGTGCTAGCCCGGGTAACTATGGCTACACCTTC
CSASPGNYGYTF
>TRBJ2-1|NA|NA|TRBV28
TGTGCCAGCAGTTTACGTTTCGGCGATGAGCAGTTCTTC
CASSLRFGDEQFF
>TRBJ2-3|TRBD1|many|TRBV2
TGTGCCAGCAGAGAGTTTCCGGGACAGTTCACAGATACGCAGTATTTT
CASREFPGQFTDTQYF
>TRBJ2-6|NA|NA|TRBV11-3
TGTGCCAGCAGCGACGACTTGGGGCGGTCCTTCTCTGGGGCCAACGTCCTGACTTTC
CASSDDLGRSFSGANVLTF
>TRBJ1-1|NA|NA|TRBV27
TGTGCCAGCAGTTTATACCCTGGGGGGGCGCGAAGGACTGAAGCTTTCTTT
CASSLYPGGARRTEAFF
>TRBJ1-1|TRBD1|many|TRBV2
TGTGCCAGCAGCTCGGACAGGGACACTGAAGCTTTCTTT
CASSSDRDTEAFF
>TRBJ1-5|NA|NA|TRBV28
TGTGCCAGCAGTTTTCAAGGGGGGAGCAATCAGCCCCAGCATTTT
CASSFQGGSNQPQHF
>TRBJ1-2|NA|many|TRBV13
TGTGCCAGCAGCCAAGGTGCCGTACATGGCTACACCTTC
CASSQGAVHGYTF
>TRBJ1-5|NA|NA|TRBV9
TGTGCCAGCAGCGTAGGTGGGGGCTTAGAGGGCAATCAGCCCCAGCATTTT
CASSVGGGLEGNQPQHF